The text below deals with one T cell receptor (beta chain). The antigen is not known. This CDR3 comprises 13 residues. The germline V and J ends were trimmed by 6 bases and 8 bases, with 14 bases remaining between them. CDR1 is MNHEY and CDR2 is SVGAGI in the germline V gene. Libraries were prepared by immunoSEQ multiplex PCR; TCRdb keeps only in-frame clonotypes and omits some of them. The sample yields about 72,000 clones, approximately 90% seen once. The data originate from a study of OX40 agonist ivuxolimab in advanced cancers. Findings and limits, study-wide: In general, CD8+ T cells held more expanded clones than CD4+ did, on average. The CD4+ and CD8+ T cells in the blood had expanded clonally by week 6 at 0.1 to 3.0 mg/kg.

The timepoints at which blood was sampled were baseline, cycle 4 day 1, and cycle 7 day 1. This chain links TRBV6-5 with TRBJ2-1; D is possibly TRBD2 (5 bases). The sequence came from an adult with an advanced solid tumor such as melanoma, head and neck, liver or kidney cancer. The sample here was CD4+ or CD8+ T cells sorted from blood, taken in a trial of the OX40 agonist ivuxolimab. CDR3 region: CASSKLGGDEQFF. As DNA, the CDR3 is TGTGCCAGCAGCAAACTAGGCGGCGATGAGCAGTTCTTC.